This T cell receptor beta chain was sequenced during a study of pediatric ulcerative colitis. Study-wide results and caveats: All ulcerative colitis patients, but no controls, carried two rectal clonotypes.

The CDR3 covers 17 residues. Germline-derived CDR1 and CDR2 are LNHNV and YYDKDF (reference sequence). V was clipped by 0 bases and J by 5 bases; unmatched bases: 7. To note about this clone: Its antigen remains unidentified.

Up to 500,000 reads were sequenced per sample. Libraries were prepared by immunoSEQ multiplex PCR; TCRdb keeps only in-frame clonotypes and omits some of them. The data show some 60,000 clones, 70% to 80% seen once. The sequence came from a boy between 10 and 17 years old with moderate ulcerative colitis. This chain uses TRBV15 with TRBJ2-1, with 10 bases fitting TRBD2. Material: blood. CDR3 in amino acids: CATSRDRGAGGNNEQFF. CDR3 bases: TGTGCCACCAGCAGAGATCGGGGAGCGGGAGGGAACAATGAGCAGTTCTTC. Full variable domain (missing parts from reference TRBV15 and TRBJ2-1): DAMVIQNPRYQVTQFGKPVTLSCSQTLNHNVMYWYQQKSSQAPKLLFHYYDKDFNNEADTPDNFQSRRPNTSFCFLDIRSPGLGDTAMYLCATSRDRGAGGNNEQFFGPGTRLTVL.